The 2 T cell receptor beta chains below all came from one sample that was sequenced in a study of cytomegalovirus exposure and HLA in healthy donors. The PCR employed 60 Vbeta primers together with 13 Jbeta primers. This table comes from immunoSEQ multiplex PCR, and its TCRdb copy is limited to in-frame clones, with some not included. The ten most abundant clones cover about 1% of a sample with about 200,000 clones. Sequencing was performed on PBMCs. The receptors here all came from a girl aged 2 to 10 in good health and CMV-seropositive.

The rearrangement joins TRBV5-1 to TRBJ1-1; 7 bases align to TRBD1. Germline lookup yields CDR1 SGHRS and CDR2 YFSETQ. The CDR3 spans 19 residues. J was trimmed by 0 bases and V by 0 bases; bases with no gene match: 14. The DNA of the CDR3 is TGCGCCAGCAGCTTGGCCACGAACACCGGGACAGACCTGAACACTGAAGCTTTCTTT. Its protein is CASSLATNTGTDLNTEAFF.

This chain joins TRBV25-1 and TRBJ1-4, with no clear D. Trimming removed 8 bases at V and 0 bases at J, with 13 bases between. Germline CDR1 MGHDK, CDR2 SYGVNS. This CDR3 has 15 residues. The CDR3 region has the DNA TGTGCCAGCCAAATGTCAACAGCAACTAATGAAAAACTGTTTTTT. This codes for CASQMSTATNEKLFF. Filled out from reference TRBV25-1 and TRBJ1-4, the complete variable domain reads EADIYQTPRYLVIGTGKKITLECSQTMGHDKMYWYQQDPGMELHLIHYSYGVNSTEKGDLSSESTVSRIRTEHFPLTLESARPSHTSQYLCASQMSTATNEKLFFGSGTQLSVL.